The 28 T cell receptor beta chains presented below share a single source sample, sequenced in a study of shared clonotypes between healthy human individuals (dated by TCRdb to about 2020). Library construction relied on the immunoSEQ multiplex PCR assay. TCRdb took this table from immuneACCESS and kept in-frame rearrangements with V and J called. Such tables lack part of the clones; where checked against another copy, unresolved V genes explain under half of the gap, and the rest is unexplained. Present in this sample are over a million clones, approximately 97% of which were seen just once. The biggest ten clones account for about 1% of the sample. The sequenced sample consisted of naive CD4+ T cells sorted from blood. The cell subset or site label here, explained by the study, means: CD45RA+ positively selected. These receptors all come from a man aged 25 to 40 in good health.

J is TRBJ1-3 and V is TRBV28; TRBD1 is a possible D gene (5 bases). CDR3 length equals 16 residues. Germline-derived CDR1 and CDR2 are MDHEN and SYDVKM. Deletions cut 6 bases from V and 0 bases from J, with 15 bases between. The CDR3, as DNA: TGTGCCAGCAGGGGACGGGGGGGAAGCTCTGGAAACACCATATATTTT. The encoded protein is CASRGRGGSSGNTIYF.

This chain connects TRBV5-6 to TRBJ2-7, with TRBD2 matching over 7 bases. Germline V gives CDR1 SGHDT, CDR2 YYEEEE. The CDR3 length is 14 residues. The V gene end was trimmed by 0 bases and the J gene end by 3 bases; junction bases not matched to a gene: 3. CDR3 sequence: CASSLVGGIYEQYF. CDR3 bases: TGTGCCAGCAGCTTGGTGGGAGGGATCTACGAGCAGTACTTC.

The chain uses TRBV7-6 and TRBJ2-1; perhaps TRBD2 as D (5 bases). The CDR3 totals 12 residues. The germline V gene encodes CDR1 SGHVS and CDR2 FNYEAQ. The V gene lost 5 bases and the J gene lost 7 bases, with 9 bases spanning the gap. CDR3 sequence reads: CASSPTGNEQFF. CDR3 bases: TGTGCCAGCAGCCCGACGGGAAATGAGCAGTTCTTC.

The J gene is TRBJ1-1, the V gene TRBV9, with D maybe TRBD1 (5 bases). V was trimmed by 4 bases and J by 5 bases, leaving 12 bases between them. CDR3 size: 13 residues. The V gene's germline CDR1 is SGDLS and CDR2 YYNGEE. In DNA, the CDR3 is TGTGCCAGCAGCACCCTGGGGCGGACTGAAGCTTTCTTT. Translating gives CASSTLGRTEAFF.

The V gene is TRBV18, the J gene TRBJ1-4, with D perhaps matching TRBD1 (5 bases). Trimming removed 3 bases at V and 7 bases at J, with 15 bases between. Germline loops: CDR1 KGHSH, CDR2 LQKENI. CDR3 size: 15 residues. The CDR3 DNA reads TGTGCCAGCTCACCTCCGGGCAGGGCGAGTGAAAAACTGTTTTTT. Protein: CASSPPGRASEKLFF.

The chain uses TRBV19 and TRBJ1-1, with a weak D call TRBD1 (6 bases). Germline values: CDR1 LNHDA, CDR2 SQIVND (reference sequence). V gave up 5 bases and J gave up 6 bases, with 19 bases separating them. This CDR3 has 15 residues. The CDR3 region is CASSSADRWGPEAFF. The CDR3 nucleotides are TGTGCCAGTAGTTCCGCGGACAGATGGGGCCCTGAAGCTTTCTTT.

The chain has TRBV19 and TRBJ1-1; TRBD1 matches at 8 bases. The V segment lost 9 bases and the J segment 2 bases; nucleotides outside the gene matches: 14. Germline CDR1 and CDR2: LNHDA and SQIVND (reference sequence). The CDR3 extends over 16 amino acids. The CDR3 sequence is CASLNQGARFNTEAFF. CDR3 in DNA: TGTGCCAGCCTAAATCAGGGGGCGCGGTTTAACACTGAAGCTTTCTTT.

V gene TRBV28 combines with J gene TRBJ2-7; 7 positions agree with TRBD1. Trimming at V came to 2 bases and at J to 2 bases, leaving 6 bases not matched to a gene. The CDR3 contains 15 residues. The germline V gene has CDR1 MDHEN and CDR2 SYDVKM. The CDR3 loop is CASSLADRITYEQYF. Here the CDR3 DNA reads TGTGCCAGCAGTTTAGCGGACAGGATCACCTACGAGCAGTACTTC.

The J gene is TRBJ2-7, the V gene TRBV9; TRBD1 matches at 7 bases. V lost 3 bases to trimming and J lost 4 bases; unmatched junction nucleotides: 13. This CDR3 region has 16 residues. CDR1 is SGDLS and CDR2 is YYNGEE in the germline V gene. CDR3 coding DNA: TGTGCCAGCAGCGCAACCGGGACAGCTTACGGGTACGAGCAGTACTTC. Translation gives CASSATGTAYGYEQYF.

Turning to this clone: Other nucleotide sequences in the sample specify the same CDR3. The CDR3 DNA follows: TGTGCCAGTAGTATCGGCGAGAACTATGGCTACACCTTC. It encodes CASSIGENYGYTF. V is TRBV19 and J is TRBJ1-2; D unclear. Trimming pared 3 bases from V and 2 bases from J, leaving 7 bases between. Germline V CDR1 and CDR2: LNHDA, SQIVND (reference sequence). The length of the CDR3 is 13 residues.

The chain carries TRBV10-1 and TRBJ2-1; 10 bases match TRBD2. Unmatched junction bases numbered 2, after V lost 6 bases and J lost 0 bases. CDR3 size: 15 residues. Germline V gives CDR1 WNHNN, CDR2 SYGVQD (reference sequence). CDR3 loop: CASRVAGGSYNEQFF. CDR3 nucleotide sequence: TGCGCCAGCAGAGTAGCGGGAGGCTCCTACAATGAGCAGTTCTTC.

The chain recombines TRBV11-2 with TRBJ2-5; D uncertain. CDR3 length: 14 amino acids. Germline assignment: CDR1 SGHAT and CDR2 FQNNGV. Between the trimmed V and J ends, which lost 0 bases and 5 bases, there was a span of 10 bases. CDR3 region: CASSLDWSEETQYF. CDR3 sequence (DNA): TGTGCCAGCAGCTTAGATTGGTCGGAGGAGACCCAGTACTTC. Combining the CDR3 with reference TRBV11-2 and TRBJ2-5 gives the whole variable domain EAGVAQSPRYKIIEKRQSVAFWCNPISGHATLYWYQQILGQGPKLLIQFQNNGVVDDSQLPKDRFSAERLKGVDSTLKIQPAKLEDSAVYLCASSLDWSEETQYFGPGTRLLVL.

J is TRBJ2-1 and V is TRBV6-1, with D maybe TRBD1 (5 bases). The CDR3 is made up of 13 amino acids. Deletions cut 6 bases from V and 7 bases from J, with 13 bases between. Looked up from germline, CDR1 is MNHNS and CDR2 is SASEGT. The CDR3 DNA sequence: TGTGCCAGCAGATCAGGGATGGGAAATGAGCAGTTCTTC. The encoded protein is CASRSGMGNEQFF.

This clone occurred once. The V gene is TRBV7-2, the J gene TRBJ1-2; 7 nucleotides line up with TRBD1. V shed 2 bases and J 4 bases; nucleotides not matched to a gene: 13. Germline V gene sequence: CDR1 SGHTA, CDR2 FQGNSA. This CDR3 comprises 17 residues. The CDR3: CASSLIPTGQVGYGYTF. The CDR3 DNA sequence: TGTGCCAGCAGCTTAATACCCACCGGACAGGTGGGCTATGGCTACACCTTC.

The genes are TRBV6-5 and TRBJ2-7; D is tentatively TRBD1 or TRBD2 (5 bases each). V lost 5 bases and J lost 4, with 12 bases in between. Germline V gene data show CDR1 as MNHEY and CDR2 as SVGAGI. CDR3 length: 13 residues. DNA for the CDR3: TGTGCCAGCAGTGGGACGGGAAGATACGAGCAGTACTTC. Its protein is CASSGTGRYEQYF.

The chain is built from TRBV7-9 and TRBJ2-5; the match to TRBD1 covers 8 bases. The CDR3 covers 14 residues. Trimming cost V 8 bases and J 5 bases; bases outside gene matches: 10. Germline loops: CDR1 SEHNR, CDR2 FQNEAQ (reference sequence). The CDR3 DNA is TGTGCCAGCGGGGGACAGGTTTTTCGGGAGACCCAGTACTTC. Residues: CASGGQVFRETQYF. The variable domain in full, with the rest retrieved from reference TRBV7-9 and TRBJ2-5, is DTGVSQNPRHKITKRGQNVTFRCDPISEHNRLYWYRQTLGQGPEFLTYFQNEAQLEKSRLLSDRFSAERPKGSFSTLEIQRTEQGDSAMYLCASGGQVFRETQYFGPGTRLLVL.

Concerning this clone: In the same sample, other DNA sequences code for this CDR3. CDR3 sequence: CASSPNQETQYF. CDR3 nucleotides: TGTGCCAGCTCACCAAATCAAGAGACCCAGTACTTC. The V gene is TRBV18, the J gene TRBJ2-5; D is unclear. Germline values: CDR1 KGHSH, CDR2 LQKENI. V gave up 2 bases and J gave up 2 bases, with 3 bases separating them. The CDR3 is made up of 12 amino acids.

This clone was seen a few times. This chain joins TRBV5-6 and TRBJ1-2; maybe TRBD1 (5 bases). This CDR3 is built from 14 residues. Germline V lookup: CDR1 SGHDT, CDR2 YYEEEE. The V gene lost 0 bases and the J gene lost 4 bases, with 10 bases spanning the gap. For the CDR3, the DNA is TGTGCCAGCAGCTTGGGACAGCGGCTCTATGGCTACACCTTC. It encodes CASSLGQRLYGYTF.

Written as DNA, the CDR3 is TGTGCCAGGAACAGGGGACTAGCGGGAAGAACCGGGGAGCTGTTTTTT. Translating gives CARNRGLAGRTGELFF. This rearrangement joins TRBV27 to TRBJ2-2; 13 bases match TRBD2. From germline, CDR1 is MNHEY and CDR2 SMNVEV (reference sequence). V lost 9 bases and J lost 5; bases outside the gene matches: 9. The CDR3 covers 16 residues.

J is TRBJ1-1 and V is TRBV29-1; weak D call: TRBD1 (5 bases). V lost 6 bases and J lost 2, with 13 bases in between. This CDR3 is 13 amino acids long. The germline V gene has CDR1 SQVTM and CDR2 ANQGSEA. In DNA, the CDR3 is TGCAGCGTCGCCCTGGACACCAACACTGAAGCTTTCTTT. Translating gives CSVALDTNTEAFF.

This chain links TRBV19 with TRBJ1-1, with D maybe TRBD1 (5 bases). The germline CDR1 and CDR2 sequences are LNHDA and SQIVND (reference sequence). This CDR3 has 14 amino acids. V was clipped by 11 bases and J by 3 bases, with 19 bases between them. Here the CDR3 DNA reads TGTGCCGCAAAAGACGAGCCGGGGCACACTGAAGCTTTCTTT. This sequence encodes CAAKDEPGHTEAFF.

The gene calls are TRBV28 and TRBJ1-2; the D gene is possibly TRBD1 (5 bases). Germline V CDR1 and CDR2: MDHEN, SYDVKM. The length of the CDR3 is 14 residues. Trimming pared 11 bases from V and 8 bases from J, leaving 24 bases between. This CDR3 is CAGRRGGREYGYTF. The CDR3 coding sequence is TGTGCCGGACGTAGGGGAGGGCGGGAATACGGCTACACCTTC.

This chain uses TRBV19 with TRBJ2-7; 14 positions match TRBD2. With V trimmed by 6 bases and J by 3 bases, 4 bases remained unmatched. The CDR3 has 15 residues. CDR1 and CDR2 from the germline V gene are LNHDA and SQIVND (reference sequence). CDR3 protein: CASSEGLAGVYEQYF. CDR3 DNA: TGTGCCAGTAGCGAGGGACTAGCGGGAGTCTACGAGCAGTACTTC.

The V gene is TRBV5-1, the J gene TRBJ2-4; D might be TRBD2 (5 bases). Deletions cut 4 bases from V and 3 bases from J, with 11 bases between. There are 14 residues in the CDR3. Germline V gene sequence: CDR1 SGHRS, CDR2 YFSETQ. In DNA, the CDR3 is TGCGCCAGCAGCGGGGTTGGAGGCAAAAACATTCAGTACTTC. Residues: CASSGVGGKNIQYF.

This chain connects TRBV5-1 to TRBJ2-7, with D tentatively TRBD2 (6 bases). The CDR3 sequence is 15 residues long. CDR1 and CDR2 from the germline V gene are SGHRS and YFSETQ. V was clipped by 4 bases and J by 5 bases, with 19 bases between them. The CDR3, as DNA: TGCGCCAGCAGCCCCACAACGGGAGTCAGCGACGAGCAGTACTTC. Translated, it gives CASSPTTGVSDEQYF.

Here the CDR3 reads CASSFGRTGSEQYF. The CDR3 DNA is TGTGCCAGCAGTTTTGGTAGGACAGGGAGCGAGCAGTACTTC. This rearrangement joins TRBV28 to TRBJ2-7; 8 bases map to TRBD1. With 3 bases clipped from V and 6 bases from J, the junction kept 7 bases outside the gene matches. From germline, CDR1 is MDHEN and CDR2 SYDVKM. This CDR3 has 14 residues.

This clone has only one observation. The rearrangement uses TRBV29-1 and TRBJ2-5; D is undetermined. CDR1 and CDR2 from the germline V gene are SQVTM and ANQGSEA. The CDR3 runs 14 residues. Trimming cost V 5 bases and J 0 bases, with 13 bases left between them. This chain's CDR3 is CSVTDSWYQETQYF. The CDR3 DNA reads TGCAGCGTTACAGACTCCTGGTACCAAGAGACCCAGTACTTC.

The J gene is TRBJ2-5, the V gene TRBV7-2; unclear D gene. The CDR3 is 14 residues long. CDR1 and CDR2 from the germline V gene are SGHTA and FQGNSA. V lost 5 bases, J lost 1 base, and 11 bases lay in between. The CDR3 region is CASSPRFAQETQYF. DNA for the CDR3: TGTGCCAGCAGCCCCAGATTCGCCCAAGAGACCCAGTACTTC.